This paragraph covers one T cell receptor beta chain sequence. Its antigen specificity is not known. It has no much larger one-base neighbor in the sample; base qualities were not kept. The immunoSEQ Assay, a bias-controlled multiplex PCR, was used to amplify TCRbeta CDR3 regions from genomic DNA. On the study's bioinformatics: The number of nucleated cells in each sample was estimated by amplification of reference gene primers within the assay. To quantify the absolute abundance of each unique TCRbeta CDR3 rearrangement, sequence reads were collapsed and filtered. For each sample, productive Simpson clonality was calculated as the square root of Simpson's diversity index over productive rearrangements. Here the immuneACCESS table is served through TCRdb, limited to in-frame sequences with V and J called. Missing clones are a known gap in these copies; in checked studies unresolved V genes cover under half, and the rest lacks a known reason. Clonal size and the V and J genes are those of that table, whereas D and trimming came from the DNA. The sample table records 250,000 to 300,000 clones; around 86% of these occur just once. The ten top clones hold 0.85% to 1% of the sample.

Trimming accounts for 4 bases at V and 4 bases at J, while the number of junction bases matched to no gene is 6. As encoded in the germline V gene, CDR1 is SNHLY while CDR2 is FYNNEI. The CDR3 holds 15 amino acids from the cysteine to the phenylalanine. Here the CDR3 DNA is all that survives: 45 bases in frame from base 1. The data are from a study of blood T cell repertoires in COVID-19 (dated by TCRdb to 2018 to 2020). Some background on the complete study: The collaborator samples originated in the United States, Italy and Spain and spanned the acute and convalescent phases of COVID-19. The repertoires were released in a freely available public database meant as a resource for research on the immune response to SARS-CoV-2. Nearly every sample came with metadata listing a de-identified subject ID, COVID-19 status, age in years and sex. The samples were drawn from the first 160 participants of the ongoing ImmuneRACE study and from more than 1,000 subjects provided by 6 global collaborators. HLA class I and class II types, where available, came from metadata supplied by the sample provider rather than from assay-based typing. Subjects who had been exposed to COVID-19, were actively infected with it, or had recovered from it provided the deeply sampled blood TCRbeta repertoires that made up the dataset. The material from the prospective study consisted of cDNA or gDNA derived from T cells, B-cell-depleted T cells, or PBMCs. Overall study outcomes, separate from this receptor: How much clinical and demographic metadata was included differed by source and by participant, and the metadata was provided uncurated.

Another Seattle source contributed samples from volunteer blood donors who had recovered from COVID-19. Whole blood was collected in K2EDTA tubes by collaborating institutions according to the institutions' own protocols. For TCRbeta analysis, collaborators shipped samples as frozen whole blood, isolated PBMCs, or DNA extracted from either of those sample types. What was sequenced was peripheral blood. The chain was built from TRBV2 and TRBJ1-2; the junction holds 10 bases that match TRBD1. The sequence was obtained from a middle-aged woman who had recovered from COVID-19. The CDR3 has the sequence CASSVGQGGPYGYTF. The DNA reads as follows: TGTGCCAGCAGTGTAGGACAGGGGGGCCCCTATGGCTACACCTTC.